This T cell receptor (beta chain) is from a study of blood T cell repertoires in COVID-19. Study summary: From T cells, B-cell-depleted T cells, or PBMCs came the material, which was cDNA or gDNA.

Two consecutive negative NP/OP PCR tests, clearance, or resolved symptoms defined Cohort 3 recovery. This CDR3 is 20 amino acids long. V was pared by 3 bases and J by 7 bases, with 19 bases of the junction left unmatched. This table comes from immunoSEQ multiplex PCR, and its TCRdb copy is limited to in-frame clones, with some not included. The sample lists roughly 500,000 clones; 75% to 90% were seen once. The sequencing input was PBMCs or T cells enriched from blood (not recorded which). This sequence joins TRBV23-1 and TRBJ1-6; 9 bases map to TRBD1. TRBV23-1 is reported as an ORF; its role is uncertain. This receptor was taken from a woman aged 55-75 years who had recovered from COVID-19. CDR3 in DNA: TGCGCCAGCAGTCACCAACAGGGGGCGGTTTTGGGGGATAGGAATTCACCCCTCCACTTT. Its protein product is CASSHQQGAVLGDRNSPLHF.